This T cell receptor beta chain was sequenced during a study of cytomegalovirus exposure and HLA in healthy donors (dated by TCRdb to the late 2010s). For the study in its entirety: In an earlier analysis of some 550 of the donors, 276 Gb of sequence data and roughly 100 million unique TCR beta sequences from about 179 million T cells were reported. Among around 400 genotyped donors of the cohort, an average of roughly 230,000 unique TCR beta nucleotide sequences was sequenced per donor, of which about 18% were non-productive. Along with the approximately 600-subject first cohort, a separate validation cohort of over 90 different subjects was used. In an earlier analysis of about 590 of the donors, high-throughput TCR beta sequencing was used to judge whether each TCR beta V gene segment behaved as functional or pseudogenic. The T cell repertoires of 550 to 850 subjects were profiled by immunosequencing and related to cytomegalovirus serostatus. An early release that covered some 630 HLA-typed donors contained approximately 290 gigabases of sequencing data and tens of millions of unique TCR sequences. High-throughput TCR immunosequencing, statistical association of individual TCRs with disease status, and machine learning were combined to predict cytomegalovirus infection status. Every discovery cohort repertoire had been produced on one sequencing platform. To study patterns of TCR occurrence, a later analysis re-analyzed previously published TCR beta repertoires from 600 to 750 donors and added high-resolution HLA genotyping. Donor age, sex, ethnicity and CMV serostatus were collected together with the repertoire data. The number of donors typed differed by locus, with about 629-640 for A, B, C, DRB1 and DQB1, roughly 550 for DQA1, under 610 for DPA1, and around 430 for DPB1. A later genetic analysis took genome-wide SNP genotypes for about three fifths of the roughly 670 donors and used that subset as a discovery cohort. About 5 DR-DQ haplotypes were handled as single units for association and clustering, since linkage in the cohort was strong. Rather than using new phenotypic data, the later analysis identified candidate immune exposures from TCR beta sequences and from how often those sequences occurred across donors. The study aimed to test whether signatures of past pathogen exposure could be identified by cataloging public T cell receptors. Class I and class II HLA loci were covered by the typing at four-digit resolution. Among the approximately 430 genotyped donors, roughly 80% belonged to the genetic ancestry cluster associated with self-reported Caucasian donors.

The cohort comprised around 700 healthy bone marrow donors. All cohort members were sampled while nominally healthy, although unrecorded immune exposures were likely present. The donor was CMV seronegative and was included in the group of approximately 350 seronegative cohort members. Every donor gave a peripheral blood sample, and the peripheral blood mononuclear cells from that sample were used for TCR beta sequencing. Genomic DNA extraction from the blood cell samples was performed with the Qiagen DNeasy Blood Extraction Kit. Including cysteine and phenylalanine, the CDR3 has 17 amino acids. The CDR3 DNA has 51 bases and is translated from base 1. CDR1 and CDR2 are drawn from the germline V gene: KGHSH, LQKENI. Trimming at the junction amounts to 1 base on V and 1 base on J, and the germline ends lie 15 bases apart. Libraries came from the immunoSEQ multiplex PCR assay. For the multiplex PCR, a mixture combining 60 forward primers for TCR Vbeta segments and 13 reverse primers for TCR Jbeta segments was used. Amplification of the CDR3 region of rearranged TCR beta genes was performed with a multiplex PCR assay on genomic DNA. On the Illumina HiSeq System, the amplified TCR beta libraries were sequenced as 87-base-pair reads. The paper's processing steps were these. A later analysis tallied around 82 million unique TCR beta chains across the 550 to 850 repertoires, and 10 million to 11 million of those chains were shared by two or more donors. Raw reads were error-corrected and collapsed into unique sequences with a nearest-neighbor algorithm that merged closely related sequences to remove PCR and sequencing errors. CDR3 sequences were aligned to IMGT reference sequences to assign V, D and J gene segments. Each retained sequence needed at least a six-nucleotide match to both a V gene segment and a J gene segment. Rearrangements were classified as productive when the CDR3 lacked stop codons and remained in frame with V and J, and all other rearrangements were classified as non-productive. CDR3 was defined according to IMGT convention as the region running from the second conserved V-encoded cysteine to the conserved J-encoded phenylalanine. The earlier analysis of about 570 of the donors excluded any sequence lacking an unambiguous match to a single V gene segment. An earlier analysis of a few hundred of the donors called V segments functional above 56.7% productive rearrangements and segregating when the between-donor standard deviation exceeded 5%. A statistical classification framework was built to diagnose cytomegalovirus status from the catalog of TCR beta chain sequences. In a later analysis, TCR nucleotide sequences were compared against IMGT/GENE-DB human TR gene sequences so that V and J genes could be assigned. A later analysis assigned CDR3 sequences and most-parsimonious VDJ recombination scenarios with the TCRdist pipeline. A later analysis defined each TCR beta chain by its CDR3 amino acid sequence plus V-gene family, and excluded reads lacking a unique V-gene family. To address suspected cross-contamination and a sequencing artifact, a later analysis removed approximately 600 highly shared, low-generation-probability nucleotide sequences. In a later analysis, a clonal expansion index was calculated for each public chain from normalized within-repertoire ranks of inferred template counts. A later analysis computed generation probabilities with a VDJ recombination model fitted to out-of-frame rearrangements, and checked the results against IGoR. Hypergeometric tests were used in a later analysis to score TCR-TCR, TCR-HLA and TCR-CMV co-occurrence, with a repertoire-size bias correction applied to the TCR pairs. False discovery rates were estimated in a later analysis by permuting HLA or CMV assignments 20 times. In a later analysis, co-occurring TCRs were grouped using DBSCAN, with TCRdist sequence similarity added in when clustering inside HLA-allele-positive subsets. Co-occurrence clustering excluded repertoires with fewer than 30,000 or more than 120,000 public chains, plus five with anomalous nucleotide sharing. TCRdb carries this immuneACCESS record with in-frame sequences only. Its versions omit some clonotypes, under half of them owing to an unresolved V gene in the studies checked, with the rest unexplained. V and J calls and clone size are given by that table; D and trimming were obtained from the DNA. This sample holds 120,000 to 150,000 clones; approximately 80% were observed only once. The ten most abundant clones make up around 5% of the sample.

Beyond this particular receptor, the publication reports: According to a later analysis, most CMV-associated TCR beta chains appeared to be HLA-restricted, and the HLA associations seemed to be driven largely by CMV exposure. In the study, roughly 160 TCR beta chains were listed as associated with cytomegalovirus. According to a later analysis, parvovirus B19, influenza, CMV and Epstein-Barr virus appeared linked to several top co-occurrence clusters. A later genetic analysis associated a missense DCLRE1C variant with V-gene and J-gene trimming of TCR beta chains, and an independent cohort replicated the association. For the cohort, immune exposure information was limited to CMV serostatus. A later analysis found that HLA-associated TCR beta chains were more clonally expanded and had lower generation probabilities than equally common non-associated chains. A cluster of highly shared sequence variants was judged likely to represent a technical artifact of the sequencing pipeline. This cohort had only TCR beta chains sequenced, and the lack of alpha or paired-chain data limited which features could be detected. Across donors, most TCR sequences were observed very rarely, whereas some public TCRs were present in many individuals. The classifier was reported to diagnose cytomegalovirus status with high specificity and sensitivity in both the original cohort and the validation cohort. When HLA alleles, especially DR and DQ, strongly co-occurred, attributing TCR associations to individual alleles was difficult. Because counts were too low, about 15 rarely observed V segments, including chromosome 9 orphons, were left out of the earlier analysis of several hundred of the donors. An earlier analysis of roughly 570 of the donors showed that most TCR beta V segments appeared in productive rearrangements either about 87% or about 30% of the time, which broadly matched IMGT annotations. Because some donors lacked HLA typing at each locus, the association tests relied only on the typed subset. The authors suggested that the approach could potentially be generalized to other disease states and immunological phenotypes. In vitro tests confirmed that a few of the cytomegalovirus-associated TCR beta chains recognize cytomegalovirus antigens. A later analysis associated 16,951 TCR beta sequences with specific HLA alleles at a false discovery rate of 0.05. Because the 87-base-pair reads could not distinguish some IMGT-functional V segments, including TRBV6-2 and TRBV6-3, those segments were excluded. Correlated functional status among segregating V segments might reflect linkage disequilibrium, but an unknown experimental factor could not be ruled out. A later genetic analysis reported fewer N-insertions in productive TCRs among donors in an Asian-associated ancestry cluster than the approximately 670-donor mean. A further reported finding was that TCR beta sequences accurately predicted the HLA-A and HLA-B alleles for most subjects in the first cohort. The presence/absence analyses assumed that sequencing depth was roughly uniform across donors, and that assumption may not be true. A later analysis found that TCR association rates varied across HLA loci, with DRB1 alleles showing the most associated TCRs and HLA-C alleles the fewest.

As concerns this clone: Its target antigen remains unknown. Base qualities are missing; no much larger clone stands one base away.

Material for sequencing was PBMCs. The chain is encoded by TRBV18 joined to TRBJ2-3; a tentative D match to TRBD2 spans 7 bases. This receptor was taken from a male donor in good health and CMV-seronegative. The sequenced DNA is TGTGCCAGCTCACCACTGGGGGGGCCGGTGCGCACAGATACGCAGTATTTT. Translated, this gives CASSPLGGPVRTDTQYF.